This T cell receptor (beta chain) stems from a study of blood T cell repertoires in COVID-19. The V gene's germline CDR1 is MNHEY and CDR2 SVGEGT. The CDR3 spans 16 residues. V was pared by 0 bases and J by 1 base, with 2 bases of the junction left unmatched. This clone was observed a single time. In the authors' methods: It was from reference gene primer amplification that nucleated cell counts were estimated. Here immunoSEQ multiplex PCR was the method, and the copy in TCRdb shows in-frame clones only, minus some. The DNA gave D and trimming, while V, J and clone size come from that table. The sample contains a few hundred thousand clones, around 84% of which appear only once.

This chain links TRBV6-2 or TRBV6-3 with TRBJ2-3, with 9 bases identical to TRBD2. Sample: peripheral blood. The clonotype was recovered from a woman younger than 30 with acute or convalescent COVID-19. CDR3 protein: CASSYSAGGGTDTQYF. In DNA form, the CDR3 reads TGTGCCAGCAGTTACTCAGCGGGGGGCGGCACAGATACGCAGTATTTT.